Listed here are 19 T cell receptor beta chains from one sample, sequenced in a study of response to subunit inactivated influenza vaccine (dated 2018 in TCRdb). Libraries were made using RT-PCR. Instrument on record: Illumina HiSeq 2500. Through fastp at Q25 and MiXCR, TCRdb rebuilt clones from the public reads, retaining in-frame beta chains. Each entry merges the rows of one CDR3 protein and shows their most common DNA and genes. The sample contains approximately 700,000 distinct CDR3 sequences, about a sixth of them found a single time. The ten most abundant clones make up 11% of the sample. Sequencing was performed on PBMCs from blood, taken 11 to 12 days after vaccination. The receptor source for this set is a man aged 45 to 65 who received an inactivated influenza vaccine. Donor details come from another sample of the same person, matched by shared clones.

The rearrangement links TRBV21-1 to TRBJ2-7. TRBV21-1 has pseudogene status. This CDR3 is 12 amino acids long. In DNA, the CDR3 is TGTGCCAGCAGCAACCGGAGCTACGAGCAGTACTTC. Translating gives CASSNRSYEQYF.

The chain employs TRBV20-1 and TRBJ2-3, with 7 positions matching TRBD2. J gave up 4 bases and V 0 bases, and 7 bases lay outside the gene matches. CDR3 length equals 15 residues. The germline V gene encodes CDR1 DFQATT and CDR2 SNEGSKA (reference sequence). CDR3 sequence (DNA): TGCAGTGCTAGAGATCCTGCTAGCGGCGCAGATACGCAGTATTTT. Encoded protein: CSARDPASGADTQYF.

There are many counts of this clonotype. This chain joins TRBV10-1 and TRBJ2-3, with 7 nucleotides matching TRBD2. The CDR3 runs to 13 residues. V was clipped by 7 bases and J by 3 bases; unmatched bases: 4. Looked up from germline, CDR1 is WNHNN and CDR2 is SYGVQD (reference sequence). This CDR3 is CASKPGGTDTQYF. The CDR3 DNA follows: TGCGCCAGCAAACCGGGGGGAACAGATACGCAGTATTTT.

The sample holds a few counts of this clonotype. The V gene is TRBV21-1, the J gene TRBJ1-1; the tabulated D call, TRBD1, remains unverified against the DNA. TRBV21-1 is listed as a pseudogene. The CDR3 is made up of 15 amino acids. The DNA of the CDR3 is TGTGCCAGCAGCATCCGGGGTCGTTTTGGGCAGTCAGCTTTCTTT. It encodes CASSIRGRFGQSAFF.

This clonotype was seen more than once but under ten times. The rearrangement links TRBV5-1 to TRBJ2-1, with TRBD1 identical over 11 bases. CDR1 and CDR2 (germline): SGHRS, YFSETQ. V dropped 4 bases and J dropped 7; count of bases not matched to a gene: 4. The CDR3 consists of 14 residues. The CDR3 DNA reads as TGCGCCAGCAGCCGGGACAGGGGGGTTAATGAGCAGTTCTTC. Protein product: CASSRDRGVNEQFF.

This clonotype turned up a few times. This chain links TRBV20-1 with TRBJ2-3; 8 bases are a match to TRBD2. The CDR3 extends over 15 amino acids. The germline gives CDR1 DFQATT, CDR2 SNEGSKA (reference sequence). Germline trimming cut 5 bases from V and 2 bases from J; bases unmatched to any gene: 9. CDR3 DNA: TGCAGTGCTCGAACTAGCGGCTACCTCACAGATACGCAGTATTTT. It yields the protein CSARTSGYLTDTQYF.

The chain employs TRBV29-1 and TRBJ2-3, with D perhaps TRBD2 (6 bases). CDR1 is SQVTM and CDR2 is ANQGSEA in the germline V gene. This CDR3 has 13 amino acids. V lost 3 bases to trimming and J lost 2 bases, with 9 bases between them. The CDR3 reads CSVDGGVTDTQYF. The CDR3 region has the DNA TGCAGCGTTGATGGAGGGGTCACAGATACGCAGTATTTT.

This clonotype was seen more than once but under ten times. The CDR3: CSARDPSSGNTIYF. Written as DNA, the CDR3 is TGCAGTGCTAGAGACCCCAGCAGTGGAAACACCATATATTTT. The rearrangement links TRBV20-1 to TRBJ1-3; D gene unclear. Germline CDR1 and CDR2: DFQATT and SNEGSKA (reference sequence). The CDR3 covers 14 residues. Deletions cut 0 bases from V and 3 bases from J, with 9 bases between.

V gene TRBV20-1 combines with J gene TRBJ2-3, with 10 bases identical to TRBD2. The CDR3 is made up of 17 amino acids. Germline V gene lookup returns CDR1 DFQATT and CDR2 SNEGSKA (reference sequence). V shed 2 bases, J shed 2 bases, and the junction held 10 bases outside the gene matches. The CDR3 loop reads CSARPFGLAGVTDTQYF. CDR3 in DNA: TGCAGTGCTAGACCTTTCGGGCTAGCGGGGGTCACAGATACGCAGTATTTT.

This clonotype was detected a few times. The chain links TRBV5-6 to TRBJ2-1; tentative D call: TRBD1 (7 bases). Per germline, CDR1 SGHDT and CDR2 YYEEEE. There are 19 residues in the CDR3. V lost 4 bases and J lost 0, with 23 bases in between. CDR3 DNA: TGTGCCAGCAGCCTCGACAGGGTTGGTGGGGGGAGCTCCTACAATGAGCAGTTCTTC. The encoded protein is CASSLDRVGGGSSYNEQFF. Variable domain in full (rest from reference TRBV5-6 and TRBJ2-1): DAGVTQSPTHLIKTRGQQVTLRCSPKSGHDTVSWYQQALGQGPQFIFQYYEEEERQRGNFPDRFSGHQFPNYSSELNVNALLLGDSALYLCASSLDRVGGGSSYNEQFFGPGTRLTVL.

This clonotype has just a few counts. The chain joins TRBV2 to TRBJ1-2, with 10 bases identical to TRBD1. In germline, CDR1 is SNHLY, CDR2 FYNNEI. V shed 11 bases, J shed 5 bases, and the junction held 8 bases outside the gene matches. The CDR3 is 13 amino acids. In DNA, the CDR3 is TGTGCCGGACGGGACAGGGGTATTTATGGCTACACCTTC. Translation: CAGRDRGIYGYTF.

This chain joins TRBV10-3 and TRBJ2-3, with D possibly matching TRBD1 (8 bases). From germline, CDR1 is ENHRY and CDR2 SYGVKD. CDR3 length: 18 residues. The V and J ends lost 0 bases and 0 bases respectively, with 16 bases between them. The DNA of the CDR3 is TGTGCCATCAGTGAGTCGATGGGAGGGACAGGAAGCACAGATACGCAGTATTTT. Protein product: CAISESMGGTGSTDTQYF.

This clonotype was counted between two and nine times. V usage is TRBV30 and J usage is TRBJ1-1, with D possibly TRBD1 on 5 matching bases. The CDR3 has 14 residues. CDR1 and CDR2 (germline): GTSNPN, SVGIG (reference sequence). V was shortened by 2 bases and J by 1 base, with 11 bases between the two germline ends. This CDR3 is CAWSWWGKNTEAFF. The CDR3 nucleotides are TGTGCCTGGAGTTGGTGGGGGAAGAACACTGAAGCTTTCTTT.

This clonotype was counted many times. The chain joins TRBV5-1 to TRBJ1-2; D remains ambiguous. Germline-derived CDR1 and CDR2 are SGHRS and YFSETQ. Trimming removed 0 bases at V and 2 bases at J, with 17 bases between. This CDR3 is 17 amino acids long. This CDR3 reads CASSLDPFDMENYGYTF. The CDR3 nucleotides are TGCGCCAGCAGCTTGGATCCCTTCGATATGGAGAACTATGGCTACACCTTC.

The rearrangement joins TRBV19 to TRBJ1-2, with D unclear. The CDR3 spans 15 residues. The germline gives CDR1 LNHDA, CDR2 SQIVND (reference sequence). Trimming removed 0 bases at V and 0 bases at J, with 8 bases between. CDR3 loop: CASSIERGTNYGYTF. CDR3 nucleotides: TGTGCCAGTAGTATAGAGAGAGGCACTAACTATGGCTACACCTTC.

The chain is built from TRBV27 and TRBJ2-1; D remains unclear. The CDR3 is made up of 14 amino acids. The germline V gene has CDR1 MNHEY and CDR2 SMNVEV (reference sequence). V was trimmed by 5 bases and J by 0 bases, leaving 8 bases between them. CDR3 bases: TGTGCCAGCAGTACAGTTAGCTCCTACAATGAGCAGTTCTTC. Translating it yields CASSTVSSYNEQFF.

This clonotype was counted only a few times. This chain uses TRBV5-1 with TRBJ2-1; 7 bases map to TRBD2. The CDR3 length is 17 residues. Trimming cost V 2 bases and J 0 bases; bases outside gene matches: 8. CDR1 is SGHRS and CDR2 is YFSETQ in the germline V gene. The CDR3: CASSFGRAGHSYNEQFF. The CDR3 nucleotides are TGCGCCAGCAGCTTTGGGAGGGCAGGGCACTCCTACAATGAGCAGTTCTTC. Full variable domain (remainder filled in from reference TRBV5-1 and TRBJ2-1): KAGVTQTPRYLIKTRGQQVTLSCSPISGHRSVSWYQQTPGQGLQFLFEYFSETQRNKGNFPGRFSGRQFSNSRSEMNVSTLELGDSALYLCASSFGRAGHSYNEQFFGPGTRLTVL.

This clonotype was picked up a small number of times. The chain recombines TRBV20-1 with TRBJ2-3, with D tentatively TRBD2 (5 bases). Germline CDR1 reads DFQATT; CDR2 reads SNEGSKA (reference sequence). CDR3 length: 15 residues. V gave up 2 bases and J gave up 1 base, with 13 bases separating them. CDR3 DNA: TGCAGTGCTAGACGGCCGAGCGGACGCACAGATACGCAGTATTTT. This encodes CSARRPSGRTDTQYF.

The chain is built from TRBV11-2 and TRBJ2-3; D is possibly TRBD2 (5 bases). This CDR3 is built from 18 residues. V gave up 5 bases and J gave up 0 bases, with 21 bases separating them. CDR1 and CDR2 (germline): SGHAT, FQNNGV. The CDR3 DNA follows: TGTGCCAGCAGCACCTATTCGACGACGGGAAGAAGCACAGATACGCAGTATTTT. Its translation: CASSTYSTTGRSTDTQYF.